Listed below are T cell receptor beta chains from one sample, sequenced in a study of T cells after yellow fever vaccination. TCRdb reprocessed the 5' RACE reads via MiXCR and lists one record per CDR3 protein. Of hundreds of thousands of distinct CDR3 sequences in the sample, less than 25% were seen once. This specimen was PBMCs, taken less than 25 days after the first yellow fever vaccination. These receptors all come from a man between 18 and 35 years old who received the YFV17D yellow fever vaccine. Each CDR3 is given with its conserved first and last residue. A D gene is named only where the DNA matches it firmly. A clone size is listed for some rows: how often the clone was seen (once, few, many), or a class if it is expanded.

abundance	v_gene	j_gene	d_gene	CDR3aa	CDR3nt
-	TRBV6-2/TRBV6-3	TRBJ2-5	-	CASKKSSLKTQYF	TGTGCCAGCAAGAAGTCGTCTTTGAAGACCCAGTACTTC
-	TRBV21-1	TRBJ1-3	-	CASPRWTGVPPGTIYF	TGTGCCAGCCCCCGATGGACAGGGGTACCCCCCGGCACCATATATTTT
-	TRBV20-1	TRBJ1-1	TRBD1	CSASTLGQMNTEAFF	TGCAGTGCTAGCACTCTGGGACAGATGAACACTGAAGCTTTCTTT
few	TRBV9	TRBJ2-1	-	CASSGTNNEQFF	TGTGCCAGCAGCGGGACTAACAATGAGCAGTTCTTC
few	TRBV20-1	TRBJ2-2	TRBD1	CSARDRAAGELFF	TGCAGTGCTAGGGACAGGGCGGCCGGGGAGCTGTTTTTT
many	TRBV20-1	TRBJ2-3	TRBD2	CSAIVQAGSDTQYF	TGCAGTGCTATCGTCCAAGCGGGGTCAGATACGCAGTATTTT
-	TRBV9	TRBJ2-3	-	CASSPVGADTQYF	TGTGCCAGCAGCCCCGTAGGGGCAGATACGCAGTATTTT
few	TRBV7-9	TRBJ2-2	-	CASRVKGFGSGELFF	TGTGCCAGCAGAGTAAAGGGGTTCGGCTCCGGGGAGCTGTTTTTT
-	TRBV29-1	TRBJ1-4	-	CSVVWQATNEKLFF	TGCAGCGTTGTTTGGCAGGCCACTAATGAAAAACTGTTTTTT
-	TRBV6-4	TRBJ2-1	-	CASRTTSSFYNEQFF	TGTGCCAGCAGAACGACTAGTTCCTTCTACAATGAGCAGTTCTTC
few	TRBV6-1	TRBJ2-7	TRBD1	CASSTLPGQGDEQYF	TGTGCCAGCAGTACGTTACCGGGACAGGGTGACGAGCAGTACTTC
-	TRBV12-3/TRBV12-4	TRBJ2-1	TRBD2	CASSSPGTSGGASSYNEQFF	TGTGCCAGCAGTTCCCCGGGGACTAGCGGGGGGGCGAGCTCCTACAATGAGCAGTTCTTC
few	TRBV27	TRBJ2-7	TRBD1	CASSQDFGDRGLYEQYF	TGTGCCAGCAGTCAAGACTTTGGGGACAGGGGTCTATACGAGCAGTACTTC
-	TRBV3-1	TRBJ1-5	-	CASSQAWRNQPQHF	TGTGCCAGCAGCCAAGCGTGGCGGAATCAGCCCCAGCATTTT
few	TRBV20-1	TRBJ2-7	-	CSARDGRYEQYF	TGCAGTGCTAGAGATGGGCGCTACGAGCAGTACTTC
few	TRBV5-1	TRBJ1-2	-	CASSPDTGTSFFQCTF	TGCGCCAGCAGCCCGGATACCGGGACAAGCTTCTTTCAGTGCACCTTC
-	TRBV6-2/TRBV6-3	TRBJ2-3	TRBD2	CASRRSGGITDTQYF	TGTGCCAGCAGACGGAGCGGGGGGATCACAGATACGCAGTATTTT
few	TRBV30	TRBJ2-7	TRBD1	CAWSVLGDRGEQYF	TGTGCCTGGAGTGTATTGGGGGACAGGGGCGAGCAGTACTTC
few	TRBV6-5	TRBJ1-1	-	CASSYDRALFEAFF	TGTGCCAGCAGTTACGACAGAGCCCTTTTTGAAGCTTTCTTT
-	TRBV15	TRBJ2-1	-	CATSRDARGPYNEQFF	TGTGCCACCAGCAGAGATGCGCGGGGACCCTACAATGAGCAGTTCTTC
-	TRBV11-2	TRBJ1-4	-	CASTLSTTNEKLFF	TGTGCCAGTACCCTTTCTACCACTAATGAAAAACTGTTTTTT
few	TRBV6-5	TRBJ1-5	TRBD1	CASSYSDRGAEPQHF	TGTGCCAGCAGTTACTCGGACAGGGGCGCGGAGCCCCAGCATTTT
-	TRBV7-9	TRBJ2-1	TRBD2	CASSLASAGDNEQFF	TGTGCCAGCAGCTTAGCTAGCGCGGGGGACAATGAGCAGTTCTTC
-	TRBV4-1	TRBJ2-7	-	CASSQQGFSSYEQYF	TGCGCCAGCAGCCAGCAGGGCTTCAGCTCCTACGAGCAGTACTTC
many	TRBV5-5	TRBJ1-1	-	CASSFDGANTEAFF	TGTGCCAGCAGCTTCGACGGCGCGAACACTGAAGCTTTCTTT
few	TRBV20-1	TRBJ2-3	TRBD2	CSAGLAGGSDTQYF	TGCAGTGCGGGACTAGCGGGGGGCTCAGATACGCAGTATTTT
-	TRBV12-3/TRBV12-4	TRBJ2-5	-	CASRLNQETQYF	TGTGCCAGCAGACTTAACCAAGAGACCCAGTACTTC
few	TRBV9	TRBJ2-5	TRBD2	CASSVDFKRGGRETQYF	TGTGCCAGCAGCGTAGATTTCAAGCGGGGGGGCCGAGAGACCCAGTACTTC
-	TRBV4-1	TRBJ1-5	-	CASSQDPLPLRFGLVRQPQHF	TGCGCCAGCAGCCAAGACCCCCTCCCTTTGAGGTTTGGCCTTGTCCGTCAGCCCCAGCATTTT
few	TRBV12-3/TRBV12-4	TRBJ2-1	-	CASRLAGNEQFF	TGTGCCAGCAGACTAGCCGGCAATGAGCAGTTCTTC
few	TRBV7-3	TRBJ2-1	-	CASSLGPGANEQFF	TGTGCCAGCAGCTTAGGTCCGGGGGCAAATGAGCAGTTCTTC
few	TRBV7-3	TRBJ1-1	-	CASSLNWPGGDQGAFF	TGTGCCAGCAGCCTGAATTGGCCGGGAGGGGATCAGGGGGCTTTCTTT